The rows below give T cell receptor beta chains drawn from one sample of a study of technical replicates of blood from four donors. Data came from immunoSEQ multiplex PCR; TCRdb stores just in-frame clones and leaves some out. The sample lists roughly 69,000 clones, around 84% seen once, with approximately 5% in the top ten. Source material: PBMCs. These receptors originate from a human donor in good health. Some clones in this sample may be carry-over from other donors' samples. Both conserved end residues are part of each CDR3. D genes are given only for firm matches. Clone size appears in some rows only: once, few, many, or a class for an expanded clone.

d_gene | j_gene | abundance | v_gene | CDR3nt | CDR3aa
TRBD1 | TRBJ2-7 | . | TRBV10-3 | TGTGCCATCAGGGGGACAGGGCACTACGAGCAGTACTTC | CAIRGTGHYEQYF
TRBD2 | TRBJ2-2 | . | TRBV7-8 | TGTGCCAGCAGCCCGACTAGCGGGTCCATCAGGGAGCTGTTTTTT | CASSPTSGSIRELFF
TRBD1 | TRBJ1-2 | . | TRBV7-8 | TGTGCCAGCAGCTTAGTGTCAAGTACAGGGGGAAACTATGGCTACACCTTC | CASSLVSSTGGNYGYTF
TRBD1 | TRBJ2-1 | . | TRBV19 | TGTGCCAGTAGTGTAACAGGGGCCTCCGTCAATGAGCAGTTCTTC | CASSVTGASVNEQFF
TRBD2 | TRBJ2-5 | . | TRBV7-2 | TGTGCCAGCAGAGTACTAGCGGGCAACCAAGAGACCCAGTACTTC | CASRVLAGNQETQYF
TRBD1 | TRBJ1-2 | few | TRBV6-1 | TGTGCCAGCAGTGAAATCGGGACAGGCGTAGGCTATGGCTACACCTTC | CASSEIGTGVGYGYTF
. | TRBJ1-1 | . | TRBV6-5 | TGTGCCAGCACCCAAGGGGGTTGGGGTGAAGCTTTCTTT | CASTQGGWGEAFF
TRBD1 | TRBJ2-7 | . | TRBV6-5 | TGTGCCAGCAGTTACGGCGGACAGGGCAGCTCCTACGAGCAGTACTTC | CASSYGGQGSSYEQYF
TRBD1 | TRBJ1-2 | . | TRBV5-5 | TGTGCCAGCAGCCCTAGACAGGGATCGAACTATGGCTACACCTTC | CASSPRQGSNYGYTF
TRBD1 | TRBJ1-4 | . | TRBV9 | TGTGCCAGCAGCGTAGAAGGGGGCAGGGCGACTAATGAAAAACTGTTTTTT | CASSVEGGRATNEKLFF
. | TRBJ1-3 | once | TRBV7-8 | TGTGCCAGCAGCCCCCGCGGCTCTGGAAACACCATATATTTT | CASSPRGSGNTIYF